This T cell receptor beta chain was captured by sequencing in a study of blood T cell repertoires in COVID-19. CDR3 length: 14 amino acids. The germline V and J ends were trimmed by 2 bases and 9 bases, with 14 bases remaining between them. CDR1 is KGHSH and CDR2 is LQKENI in the germline V gene. This clone was found a few times. TCRdb's copy holds only in-frame clones and misses some; the assay was immunoSEQ multiplex PCR. The sample lists 230,000 or so clones; approximately 83% were seen once. Participant-reported clinical history was the basis for cohort assignment. Sequencing used PBMCs or T cells enriched from blood (not recorded which). The chain has TRBV18 and TRBJ1-3; D unclear. The TCR comes from a middle-aged man who had recovered from COVID-19. CDR3 in amino acids: CASSPSAEASTIYF. The CDR3 DNA reads as TGTGCCAGCTCACCAAGCGCAGAAGCGTCCACCATATATTTT.